This T cell receptor (beta chain) was found in a study of CD8 T cells in ankylosing spondylitis. J lost 1 base, V lost 3 bases, and 3 bases had no gene match. Germline V gene sequence: CDR1 MNHEY, CDR2 SMNVEV (reference sequence). The CDR3 is made up of 15 amino acids. This clonotype was detected many times. Antigen: not known. In TCRdb, the 5' RACE reads were re-called with MiXCR into one record per CDR3 protein. The sample yields more than 500,000 distinct CDR3 sequences, about 5.4% seen once. Regarding the study as a whole: A motif of 8 or 9 highly homologous TCR beta variants was seen as apparently characteristic of ankylosing spondylitis blood. Before this, some motif variants had been reported in reactive arthritis synovial fluid and blood. Disease-linked clones proved CD8+ and comparatively uncommon in peripheral blood.

The chain uses TRBV27 and TRBJ2-3; TRBD2 matches 8 bases. The source material was blood, either unsorted or a sorted T cell fraction (not recorded which). This clonotype was sampled from a male donor with ankylosing spondylitis. CDR3 DNA sequence: TGTGCCAGCAGTTTCAATAGCGGGGGCACAGATACGCAGTATTTT. Translation gives CASSFNSGGTDTQYF.